These 29 T cell receptor beta chains originate from one sample sequenced in a study of blood T cell repertoires in COVID-19. Measured with immunoSEQ multiplex PCR; TCRdb has only the in-frame clones, and not every one. The table lists some 300,000 clones, around 92% of them singletons. Sequenced input: PBMCs or T cells enriched from blood (not recorded which). The source is a woman younger than 45 who had recovered from COVID-19.

A word on this clone: The junction differs from germline at one of its ends, possibly a read error. This chain connects TRBV11-2 to TRBJ2-3, with 7 bases identical to TRBD2. Germline CDR1 SGHAT, CDR2 FQNNGV. The CDR3 is made up of 12 amino acids. As DNA, the CDR3 is TGTGCCAGCAGCTTAGGTGGCTCTGGGAGGGATTTT. Translated: CASSLGGSGRDF.

This clone appeared a few times. CDR3 loop: CASSETEGTYNEQFF. Here the CDR3 DNA reads TGTGCCAGCAGCGAAACGGAGGGAACCTACAATGAGCAGTTCTTC. The V gene is TRBV7-2, the J gene TRBJ2-1; possible D gene TRBD2, 6 bases. The CDR3 runs to 15 residues. The V gene's germline CDR1 is SGHTA and CDR2 FQGNSA. The V end lost 5 bases, the J end lost 2 bases, and 13 bases lay between the germline ends.

Only one count was recorded for this clone. One end of the junction fails to match germline, which may point to a read error. J is TRBJ1-4 and V is TRBV7-2; TRBD1 matches 7 bases. The CDR3 loop spans 15 amino acids. Germline CDR1 reads SGHTA; CDR2 reads FQGNSA. The CDR3 is CASSLAPGGSEKLFF. CDR3 nucleotides: TGTGCCAGCAGCCTAGCGCCAGGGGGATCAGAAAAACTGTTTTTT.

The rearrangement uses TRBV6-5 and TRBJ2-7, with D possibly TRBD1 on 6 matching bases. V gave up 7 bases and J gave up 7 bases, with 17 bases separating them. Germline values: CDR1 MNHEY, CDR2 SVGAGI. The CDR3 totals 13 residues. This CDR3 reads CASISHQGGEQYF. For the CDR3, the DNA is TGTGCCAGCATCAGCCACCAAGGGGGAGAGCAGTACTTC.

The rearrangement uses TRBV6-5 and TRBJ2-7; no definite D call. The CDR3 consists of 14 residues. Germline V gives CDR1 MNHEY, CDR2 SVGAGI. V was cut by 2 bases and J by 4 bases, with 12 bases left in between. Here the CDR3 DNA reads TGTGCCAGCAGTTACACAAATCACTATTACGAGCAGTACTTC. This encodes CASSYTNHYYEQYF.

The gene calls are TRBV29-1 and TRBJ1-1; 7 positions match TRBD1. The V segment lost 6 bases and the J segment 3 bases; nucleotides outside the gene matches: 10. The CDR3 is 14 amino acids. The V gene's germline CDR1 is SQVTM and CDR2 ANQGSEA. The CDR3 DNA sequence: TGCAGCGTCAGCAGGGGGGTCGGACACACTGAAGCTTTCTTT. Translated, it gives CSVSRGVGHTEAFF.

This chain joins TRBV6-6 and TRBJ2-7, with a tentative D call TRBD1 (6 bases). Germline lookup yields CDR1 MNHNY and CDR2 SVGAGI (reference sequence). The CDR3 is made up of 13 amino acids. Trimming removed 6 bases at V and 3 bases at J, with 12 bases between. As DNA, the CDR3 is TGTGCCAGCAGGTCCGGACAGATCTACGAGCAGTACTTC. Protein sequence: CASRSGQIYEQYF.

The rearrangement uses TRBV30 and TRBJ2-1; 7 positions match TRBD2. CDR1 and CDR2 from the germline V gene are GTSNPN and SVGIG (reference sequence). This CDR3 is built from 14 residues. V dropped 2 bases and J dropped 5; count of bases not matched to a gene: 6. The CDR3 coding sequence is TGTGCCTGGAGTCGGGGAGGGATCCACAATGAGCAGTTCTTC. This codes for CAWSRGGIHNEQFF.

This chain connects TRBV7-9 to TRBJ2-3; 14 bases map to TRBD2. The trim removed 1 base at V and 0 bases at J, leaving 6 bases unmatched. The CDR3 extends over 19 amino acids. CDR1 SEHNR and CDR2 FQNEAQ come from the germline V gene (reference sequence). This chain's CDR3 is CASSLGTSGRPTSTDTQYF. In DNA form, the CDR3 reads TGTGCCAGCAGCTTAGGGACTAGCGGGAGGCCAACTAGCACAGATACGCAGTATTTT.

The chain uses TRBV7-9 and TRBJ1-1; 9 positions match TRBD1. This CDR3 spans 15 amino acids. Germline values: CDR1 SEHNR, CDR2 FQNEAQ (reference sequence). With V trimmed by 7 bases and J by 3 bases, 9 bases remained unmatched. The CDR3 sequence is CASIPTGGGHTEAFF. As DNA, the CDR3 is TGTGCCAGCATCCCCACAGGGGGCGGGCACACTGAAGCTTTCTTT.

V and J are TRBV10-3 and TRBJ1-1; D call uncertain. V gave up 4 bases and J gave up 1 base, with 7 bases separating them. CDR3 length equals 13 residues. Per the germline V gene, CDR1 is ENHRY and CDR2 is SYGVKD. CDR3 in DNA: TGTGCCATCAGTGGCACAGCGAACACTGAAGCTTTCTTT. This sequence encodes CAISGTANTEAFF.

The chain employs TRBV7-2 and TRBJ1-1; weak D call: TRBD1 (6 bases). With 3 bases removed from V and 3 bases from J, the gap between germline ends came to 14 bases. Germline assignment: CDR1 SGHTA and CDR2 FQGNSA. The CDR3 runs to 15 residues. This chain's CDR3 is CASSFLEGGDTEAFF. The CDR3 DNA reads as TGTGCCAGCAGCTTTCTTGAGGGGGGGGACACTGAAGCTTTCTTT.

The chain carries TRBV6-5 and TRBJ2-1; D is possibly TRBD2 (6 bases). Germline-derived CDR1 and CDR2 are MNHEY and SVGAGI. The CDR3 runs to 16 residues. V gave up 2 bases and J gave up 0 bases, with 11 bases separating them. The CDR3 coding sequence is TGTGCCAGCAGTTACAGCGGGTCAAGCTCCTACAATGAGCAGTTCTTC. It specifies CASSYSGSSSYNEQFF.

This clone was seen once. The V and J genes are TRBV30 and TRBJ1-2; 7 bases align to TRBD1. J was trimmed by 0 bases and V by 3 bases; bases with no gene match: 10. The CDR3 contains 16 residues. Germline V gives CDR1 GTSNPN, CDR2 SVGIG (reference sequence). The CDR3 reads CAWSFILGTANYGYTF. As DNA, the CDR3 is TGTGCCTGGAGCTTTATACTCGGGACAGCTAACTATGGCTACACCTTC.

The chain combines TRBV30 with TRBJ2-1; TRBD2 might be the D (5 bases). Per germline, CDR1 GTSNPN and CDR2 SVGIG (reference sequence). This CDR3 region has 14 residues. Trimming cost V 2 bases and J 0 bases, with 8 bases left between them. CDR3 residues: CAWSQGSSYNEQFF. In DNA, the CDR3 is TGTGCCTGGAGTCAAGGGAGCTCCTACAATGAGCAGTTCTTC.

The chain is built from TRBV4-1 and TRBJ2-7; TRBD2 matches 14 bases. This CDR3 has 17 amino acids. Germline lookup yields CDR1 MGHRA and CDR2 YSYEKL. Germline trimming cut 1 base from V and 5 bases from J; bases unmatched to any gene: 7. The CDR3 bases are TGCGCCAGCAGCCAAGTCGAGACTAGCGGGAGGGCCCACGAGCAGTACTTC. Translation: CASSQVETSGRAHEQYF.

The rearrangement uses TRBV6-2 or TRBV6-3 and TRBJ1-1, with D unclear. Trimming left V 5 bases short and J 0 bases short, with 10 bases between. There are 14 residues in the CDR3. Germline lookup yields CDR1 MNHEY and CDR2 SVGEGT. DNA for the CDR3: TGTGCCAGCAGTACCCCAGTTATGAACACTGAAGCTTTCTTT. Protein product: CASSTPVMNTEAFF.

The chain has TRBV7-9 and TRBJ1-5; 7 bases are shared with TRBD1. Trimming took 4 bases from V and 4 from J; bases not matched to a gene: 4. Germline CDR1 reads SEHNR; CDR2 reads FQNEAQ (reference sequence). CDR3 size: 14 residues. CDR3 protein: CASSSGQVNQPQHF. CDR3 in DNA: TGTGCCAGCAGCTCCGGACAGGTAAATCAGCCCCAGCATTTT.

The rearrangement joins TRBV30 to TRBJ1-5, with 8 positions matching TRBD1. This CDR3 comprises 14 residues. The germline V gene encodes CDR1 GTSNPN and CDR2 SVGIG (reference sequence). V lost 4 bases, J lost 3 bases, and 5 bases stayed unmatched. This CDR3 is CAWKDRGNNQPQHF. DNA for the CDR3: TGTGCCTGGAAAGACAGGGGCAACAATCAGCCCCAGCATTTT.

The chain is built from TRBV6-5 and TRBJ2-1; TRBD1 aligns across 7 bases. The CDR3 extends over 15 amino acids. The V and J ends lost 6 bases and 8 bases, in that order; junction bases with no gene match: 13. CDR1 and CDR2 from the germline V gene are MNHEY and SVGAGI. CDR3 DNA: TGTGCCAGCAGGGACCTGGGCAGGGGGAAGGATGAGCAGTTCTTC. This encodes CASRDLGRGKDEQFF.

This chain connects TRBV6-2 or TRBV6-3 to TRBJ2-7, with a weak D call TRBD1 (5 bases). This CDR3 is built from 14 residues. V lost 2 bases and J 2 bases, leaving 10 bases between the germline ends. The germline CDR1 and CDR2 sequences are MNHEY and SVGEGT. The CDR3 sequence is CASSYEQDTYEQYF. The CDR3 nucleotides read TGTGCCAGCAGTTACGAACAGGATACCTACGAGCAGTACTTC.

This chain uses TRBV5-1 with TRBJ2-1; 16 nucleotides match TRBD2. Germline trimming cut 4 bases from V and 8 bases from J; bases unmatched to any gene: 3. The CDR3 totals 15 residues. Germline assignment: CDR1 SGHRS and CDR2 YFSETQ. The DNA of the CDR3 is TGCGCCAGCAGCGAGGGACTAGCGGGAGGGTATGAGCAGTTCTTC. Its translation is CASSEGLAGGYEQFF.

The J gene is TRBJ2-3, the V gene TRBV28; TRBD1 matches at 7 bases. After removal of 6 bases from V and 2 bases from J, the junction contained 5 bases not matched to a gene. The CDR3 consists of 14 residues. Germline values: CDR1 MDHEN, CDR2 SYDVKM. The CDR3 here is CASSPQGDTDTQYF. The CDR3 nucleotides are TGTGCCAGCAGCCCCCAGGGGGACACAGATACGCAGTATTTT.

This chain connects TRBV15 to TRBJ1-1; 11 bases are a match to TRBD1. CDR3 size: 16 residues. The germline gives CDR1 LNHNV, CDR2 YYDKDF (reference sequence). J was trimmed by 4 bases and V by 0 bases; bases with no gene match: 4. The CDR3 nucleotides read TGTGCCACCAGCAGAGATCTTGGACAGGGGGCCACTGAAGCTTTCTTT. Protein product: CATSRDLGQGATEAFF.

The rearrangement joins TRBV10-3 to TRBJ2-7; D may be TRBD1 (6 bases). CDR3 size: 14 residues. The germline CDR1 and CDR2 sequences are ENHRY and SYGVKD. Trimming left V 3 bases short and J 7 bases short, with 16 bases between. CDR3 amino acids: CAISDQGSITEQYF. CDR3 bases: TGTGCCATCAGTGATCAGGGGTCTATTACGGAGCAGTACTTC.

The rearrangement uses TRBV9 and TRBJ2-2, with 10 bases that match TRBD1. In germline, CDR1 is SGDLS, CDR2 YYNGEE. After removal of 0 bases from V and 6 bases from J, the junction contained 5 bases not matched to a gene. The CDR3 runs to 16 residues. CDR3: CASSVDGTGAPGELFF. Here the CDR3 DNA reads TGTGCCAGCAGCGTAGACGGGACAGGGGCTCCCGGGGAGCTGTTTTTT.

The chain carries TRBV27 and TRBJ1-1; a possible D gene is TRBD1 (5 bases). Trimming removed 3 bases from V and 1 base from J, with 6 bases in between. CDR1 MNHEY and CDR2 SMNVEV come from the germline V gene (reference sequence). This CDR3 spans 13 amino acids. The CDR3 region is CASSFGANTEAFF. CDR3 coding DNA: TGTGCCAGCAGTTTTGGGGCGAACACTGAAGCTTTCTTT.

The chain is built from TRBV29-1 and TRBJ2-1; D perhaps matches TRBD2 (5 bases). The CDR3 runs to 14 residues. CDR1 is SQVTM and CDR2 is ANQGSEA in the germline V gene. The V end lost 4 bases, the J end lost 6 bases, and 16 bases lay between the germline ends. This CDR3 is CSVVTSTIFNEQFF. For the CDR3, the DNA is TGCAGCGTTGTAACTAGTACTATCTTCAATGAGCAGTTCTTC.

The chain uses TRBV11-2 and TRBJ2-7, with 8 bases fitting TRBD1. The CDR3 length is 13 residues. Germline loops: CDR1 SGHAT, CDR2 FQNNGV. J was trimmed by 7 bases and V by 1 base; bases with no gene match: 3. The CDR3 DNA sequence: TGTGCCAGCAGCTTAGCAGGGGGCAGGGAGCAGTACTTC. Amino acid sequence: CASSLAGGREQYF.